One and the same sample provided the 8 T cell receptor beta chains below, sequenced in a study of cytomegalovirus exposure and HLA in healthy donors. The study ran its PCR with 60 Vbeta and 13 Jbeta primers. Only in-frame clones appear in the TCRdb table, and some are missing; sequencing was by immunoSEQ multiplex PCR. There are under 55,000 clones in the sample; approximately 77% occur only once, and approximately 10% lies in the top ten. Sequenced sample: PBMCs. The receptor set was obtained from a woman aged 45-65 years in good health and CMV-seronegative.

The table lists this clone with a few counts. Additional DNA sequences in this sample encode the identical CDR3. The V call is TRBV5-6, the J call TRBJ2-5; 14 positions agree with TRBD2. Germline assignment: CDR1 SGHDT and CDR2 YYEEEE. V shed 5 bases and J 5 bases; nucleotides not matched to a gene: 5. The CDR3 loop spans 15 amino acids. The CDR3 DNA reads TGTGCCAGCAGTTTGACTAGCGGGGGGGCGGAGACCCAGTACTTC. Its protein is CASSLTSGGAETQYF.

The rearrangement joins TRBV5-1 to TRBJ2-1, with D perhaps TRBD2 (6 bases). V lost 4 bases to trimming and J lost 6 bases, with 17 bases between them. This CDR3 spans 15 amino acids. Germline assignment: CDR1 SGHRS and CDR2 YFSETQ. The chain's CDR3 is CASSGPGLAVNEQFF. CDR3 nucleotide sequence: TGCGCCAGCAGCGGACCGGGACTGGCAGTCAATGAGCAGTTCTTC.

The V and J genes are TRBV5-1 and TRBJ1-5; 7 bases align to TRBD1. V dropped 0 bases and J dropped 2; count of bases not matched to a gene: 2. The CDR3 is made up of 15 amino acids. Germline V gene lookup returns CDR1 SGHRS and CDR2 YFSETQ. The CDR3 DNA reads as TGCGCCAGCAGCTTGGGTCAGGGGGGCAATCAGCCCCAGCATTTT. Its protein product is CASSLGQGGNQPQHF.

The rearrangement links TRBV28 to TRBJ1-6; D gene unclear. Germline values: CDR1 MDHEN, CDR2 SYDVKM. V was pared by 7 bases and J by 9 bases, with 16 bases between. The CDR3 has 14 residues. CDR3: CASTLDLAVSPLHF. In DNA, the CDR3 is TGTGCCAGCACCTTAGACTTAGCCGTTTCACCCCTCCACTTT.

This clone was seen a handful of times. The chain's CDR3 is CASTKQGALTEAFF. For the CDR3, the DNA is TGTGCCAGCACTAAACAGGGGGCGCTAACTGAAGCTTTCTTT. The chain links TRBV28 to TRBJ1-1, with 9 bases matching TRBD1. CDR1 and CDR2 (germline): MDHEN, SYDVKM. J gave up 5 bases and V 7 bases, and 8 bases lay outside the gene matches. CDR3 length equals 14 residues. Drawing the rest from reference TRBV28 and TRBJ1-1, the complete variable domain is DVKVTQSSRYLVKRTGEKVFLECVQDMDHENMFWYRQDPGLGLRLIYFSYDVKMKEKGDIPEGYSVSREKKERFSLILESASTNQTSMYLCASTKQGALTEAFFGQGTRLTVV.

This clone came up a few times. The same CDR3 is also encoded by other DNA sequences in this sample. The chain joins TRBV7-9 to TRBJ2-5; 10 bases agree with TRBD2. Germline CDR1 and CDR2: SEHNR and FQNEAQ (reference sequence). The CDR3 sequence is 16 residues long. V gave up 6 bases and J gave up 2 bases; unmatched junction bases: 9. CDR3 protein: CASRHRLAGIQETQYF. As DNA, the CDR3 is TGTGCCAGCAGGCACCGACTAGCGGGCATACAAGAGACCCAGTACTTC. Based on the CDR3 plus reference TRBV7-9 and TRBJ2-5, the full variable domain is DTGVSQNPRHKITKRGQNVTFRCDPISEHNRLYWYRQTLGQGPEFLTYFQNEAQLEKSRLLSDRFSAERPKGSFSTLEIQRTEQGDSAMYLCASRHRLAGIQETQYFGPGTRLLVL.

V is TRBV30 and J is TRBJ1-3; a possible D gene is TRBD1 (6 bases). Germline V lookup: CDR1 GTSNPN, CDR2 SVGIG (reference sequence). Trimming took off 3 bases at V and 3 bases at J, with 12 bases between the two ends. The CDR3 length is 14 residues. The CDR3 DNA sequence: TGTGCCTGGAGCCCCGGGACATTTGGAAACACCATATATTTT. This encodes CAWSPGTFGNTIYF.

The chain has TRBV6-1 and TRBJ1-1, with D possibly being TRBD1 (6 bases). Looked up from germline, CDR1 is MNHNS and CDR2 is SASEGT. V gave up 4 bases and J gave up 8 bases, with 11 bases separating them. This CDR3 contains 12 residues. CDR3 residues: CASSGGGPEAFF. The CDR3 nucleotides read TGTGCCAGCAGTGGCGGGGGGCCCGAAGCTTTCTTT.